These 26 T cell receptor beta chains were all obtained from the same sample, sequenced in a study of blood T cell repertoires in COVID-19. The repertoire was sequenced with immunoSEQ multiplex PCR; TCRdb's copy has only in-frame clones and lacks some. The sample contains 69,000 or so clones, 85% to 90% of which appear only once. Source material: peripheral blood. The source is a man aged 45 to 65 with acute or convalescent COVID-19.

This clone was seen more than once but under ten times. The chain employs TRBV7-9 and TRBJ1-2; 8 nucleotides align to TRBD1. Germline V gene data show CDR1 as SEHNR and CDR2 as FQNEAQ (reference sequence). There are 14 residues in the CDR3. After removal of 5 bases from V and 3 bases from J, the junction contained 5 bases not matched to a gene. CDR3 protein: CASSRGQGDYGYTF. The CDR3 coding sequence is TGTGCCAGCAGCCGCGGACAGGGAGACTATGGCTACACCTTC.

The gene calls are TRBV19 and TRBJ2-1, with 7 bases lining up with TRBD2. Germline V CDR1 and CDR2: LNHDA, SQIVND (reference sequence). The CDR3 is 14 amino acids. Unmatched junction bases numbered 7, after V lost 5 bases and J lost 6 bases. The CDR3 loop is CASSEGRGVNEQFF. The CDR3 region has the DNA TGTGCCAGTAGTGAGGGTCGGGGGGTCAATGAGCAGTTCTTC.

The CDR3 bases are TGTGCCTGGAGTAGAGGACAGGGGTTCCAGCCCCAGCATTTT. This encodes CAWSRGQGFQPQHF. This rearrangement joins TRBV30 to TRBJ1-5, with 9 nucleotides matching TRBD1. The V and J ends lost 2 bases and 7 bases, in that order; junction bases with no gene match: 6. This CDR3 is 14 amino acids long. Germline V gene lookup returns CDR1 GTSNPN and CDR2 SVGIG (reference sequence).

This chain joins TRBV19 and TRBJ2-1, with D possibly matching TRBD1 (6 bases). The germline V and J ends were trimmed by 3 bases and 3 bases, with 15 bases remaining between them. Germline assignment: CDR1 LNHDA and CDR2 SQIVND (reference sequence). This CDR3 contains 16 residues. Here the CDR3 reads CASSISGRGIYNEQFF. CDR3 DNA: TGTGCCAGTAGTATTTCGGGTAGGGGGATCTACAATGAGCAGTTCTTC.

The V gene is TRBV20-1, the J gene TRBJ2-1, with 8 bases lining up with TRBD2. CDR3 length equals 16 residues. Germline CDR1 is DFQATT and CDR2 is SNEGSKA (reference sequence). The J segment lost 6 bases and the V segment lost 3 bases, leaving 13 bases of the junction unmatched. The CDR3 sequence: CSASVTRGVRGNEQFF. CDR3 nucleotides: TGCAGTGCTAGTGTTACGCGGGGGGTTAGGGGCAATGAGCAGTTCTTC.

This clone appeared once. The chain links TRBV7-6 to TRBJ2-1; D is perhaps TRBD1 (6 bases). This CDR3 spans 17 amino acids. V dropped 5 bases and J dropped 7 bases, with 24 bases sitting between them. Looked up from germline, CDR1 is SGHVS and CDR2 is FNYEAQ. In nucleotides, the CDR3 is TGTGCCAGCAGCCCCCCCCCAGGGGTCTCAGGTGGAAATGAGCAGTTCTTC. This translates into CASSPPPGVSGGNEQFF.

This clone is a singleton in its sample. V gene TRBV6-5 combines with J gene TRBJ2-3; 9 positions match TRBD1. The CDR3 runs 14 residues. The ends lost 2 bases at V and 6 bases at J; junction bases unmatched: 3. Germline V gene data show CDR1 as MNHEY and CDR2 as SVGAGI. The CDR3 DNA reads TGTGCCAGCAGTTACCGGGGACAGGGCGATACGCAGTATTTT. Amino acid sequence: CASSYRGQGDTQYF.

The V and J genes are TRBV6-5 and TRBJ2-5, with TRBD2 matching over 9 bases. Germline V gene data show CDR1 as MNHEY and CDR2 as SVGAGI. V was pared by 2 bases and J by 3 bases, with 7 bases of the junction left unmatched. CDR3 length: 16 amino acids. In DNA form, the CDR3 reads TGTGCCAGCAGTTACGGTAGCGGGAGACGCGAAGAGACCCAGTACTTC. Its protein product is CASSYGSGRREETQYF.

The V call is TRBV7-9, the J call TRBJ1-1, with 7 bases aligning to TRBD1. Germline CDR1 and CDR2: SEHNR and FQNEAQ (reference sequence). V shed 5 bases and J 7 bases; nucleotides not matched to a gene: 4. The CDR3 spans 12 residues. The CDR3 nucleotides read TGTGCCAGCAGCCTACAGGGGATTGAAGCTTTCTTT. It specifies CASSLQGIEAFF.

The chain has TRBV4-3 and TRBJ2-2; 8 nucleotides line up with TRBD1. From germline, CDR1 is LGHNA and CDR2 YSLEER. V lost 1 base to trimming and J lost 6 bases; unmatched junction nucleotides: 4. There are 15 residues in the CDR3. In nucleotides, the CDR3 is TGCGCCAGCAGCCAAGGGACAGGGTACCCCGGGGAGCTGTTTTTT. Protein sequence: CASSQGTGYPGELFF.

V gene TRBV10-3 combines with J gene TRBJ1-1; 9 bases align to TRBD1. The CDR3 covers 16 residues. CDR1 is ENHRY, CDR2 SYGVKD, per germline. The V gene end was trimmed by 6 bases and the J gene end by 3 bases; junction bases not matched to a gene: 11. The CDR3 bases are TGTGCCATCAGCGGCGGGACAGGGTCAGGGGACACTGAAGCTTTCTTT. Amino acids: CAISGGTGSGDTEAFF.

The genes are TRBV7-9 and TRBJ2-3; D is undetermined. Germline CDR1 reads SEHNR; CDR2 reads FQNEAQ (reference sequence). There are 14 residues in the CDR3. Trimming shortened V by 5 bases and J by 6 bases, and 15 bases separated the two germline ends. CDR3 residues: CASSPTTALDTQYF. The CDR3 DNA reads as TGTGCCAGCAGCCCCACGACTGCCCTTGATACGCAGTATTTT.

The chain combines TRBV5-1 with TRBJ2-7, with 9 bases identical to TRBD1. Trimming cost V 3 bases and J 3 bases; bases outside gene matches: 4. Germline lookup yields CDR1 SGHRS and CDR2 YFSETQ. The CDR3 sequence is 14 residues long. The CDR3 reads CASSWDRANYEQYF. The CDR3 DNA sequence: TGCGCCAGCAGCTGGGACAGGGCCAACTACGAGCAGTACTTC.

This rearrangement joins TRBV6-5 to TRBJ2-5, with 7 bases that match TRBD2. The germline V gene encodes CDR1 MNHEY and CDR2 SVGAGI. Trimming at V came to 11 bases and at J to 5 bases, leaving 11 bases not matched to a gene. The CDR3 has 13 residues. Written as DNA, the CDR3 is TGTGCCTCCCATGGGGGGGTTAGGGAGACCCAGTACTTC. Translated, it gives CASHGGVRETQYF.

The V gene is TRBV19, the J gene TRBJ2-7; 7 bases line up with TRBD1. Germline CDR1 and CDR2: LNHDA and SQIVND (reference sequence). V shed 4 bases and J 7 bases; nucleotides not matched to a gene: 7. The CDR3 loop spans 13 amino acids. The CDR3 region is CASSNTGVREQYF. The CDR3 coding sequence is TGTGCCAGTAGTAACACAGGGGTGCGGGAGCAGTACTTC.

V and J are TRBV6-5 and TRBJ2-7; 8 bases are a match to TRBD1. The V segment lost 6 bases and the J segment 4 bases; nucleotides outside the gene matches: 8. The CDR3 has 14 residues. Germline values: CDR1 MNHEY, CDR2 SVGAGI. CDR3 residues: CASRDGTGRYEQYF. The CDR3 DNA reads TGTGCCAGCAGGGACGGGACAGGACGATACGAGCAGTACTTC.

Comment on this clone: Distinct nucleotide sequences in the sample also encode this CDR3. The V call is TRBV5-5, the J call TRBJ2-5; D possibly corresponds to TRBD2 (7 bases). The length of the CDR3 is 14 residues. V lost 0 bases, J lost 4 bases, and 10 bases lay in between. Looked up from germline, CDR1 is SGHKS and CDR2 is YYEKEE (reference sequence). The CDR3 here is CASSLEGGRETQYF. The CDR3 DNA reads TGTGCCAGCAGCTTGGAGGGGGGGAGAGAGACCCAGTACTTC.

This clone was observed a single time. The genes are TRBV6-1 and TRBJ2-1; 11 bases map to TRBD2. Germline CDR1 reads MNHNS; CDR2 reads SASEGT. V shed 4 bases and J 4 bases; nucleotides not matched to a gene: 6. This CDR3 spans 16 amino acids. CDR3 region: CASSGRTSGQYNEQFF. Written as DNA, the CDR3 is TGTGCCAGCAGTGGTCGGACTAGCGGGCAGTACAATGAGCAGTTCTTC.

The chain is built from TRBV10-3 and TRBJ2-5; tentative D call: TRBD2 (6 bases). The CDR3 totals 13 residues. Germline CDR1 ENHRY, CDR2 SYGVKD. The V end was cut by 5 bases, the J end by 2 bases, with 9 bases between. The CDR3 reads CAISRDFQETQYF. CDR3 in DNA: TGTGCCATCAGTCGGGACTTTCAAGAGACCCAGTACTTC.

V gene TRBV30 combines with J gene TRBJ1-1; 7 bases match TRBD1. Germline loops: CDR1 GTSNPN, CDR2 SVGIG (reference sequence). Losses at the gene ends were 2 bases for V and 9 bases for J; bases not matched to a gene: 9. The CDR3 consists of 13 residues. For the CDR3, the DNA is TGTGCCTGGAGTCCAATCGGGACAGAAAAAGCTTTCTTT. This sequence encodes CAWSPIGTEKAFF.

The genes are TRBV6-5 and TRBJ1-2; D is possibly TRBD1 (6 bases). Germline-derived CDR1 and CDR2 are MNHEY and SVGAGI. Trimming shortened V by 6 bases and J by 5 bases, and 13 bases separated the two germline ends. CDR3 length: 13 amino acids. CDR3: CASSLGQLYGYTF. The CDR3 bases are TGTGCCAGCAGCCTCGGACAGTTATATGGCTACACCTTC.

The chain links TRBV24-1 to TRBJ1-5; 8 bases match TRBD1. The V gene's germline CDR1 is KGHDR and CDR2 SFDVKD. The CDR3 totals 15 residues. Losses at the gene ends were 7 bases for V and 3 bases for J; bases not matched to a gene: 7. CDR3 bases: TGTGCCACCAGCTCACAGGGGGAGCCCAATCAGCCCCAGCATTTT. Its protein product is CATSSQGEPNQPQHF.

The rearrangement joins TRBV27 to TRBJ1-5; D unresolved. The CDR3 sequence is 15 residues long. Trimming pared 5 bases from V and 0 bases from J, leaving 11 bases between. Germline CDR1 reads MNHEY; CDR2 reads SMNVEV (reference sequence). CDR3 region: CASSPLADSNQPQHF. The CDR3, as DNA: TGTGCCAGCAGTCCCCTTGCAGATAGCAATCAGCCCCAGCATTTT.

The J gene is TRBJ1-2, the V gene TRBV3-1 (or the pseudogene TRBV3-2), with TRBD1 matching over 9 bases. This CDR3 has 16 residues. In germline, CDR1 is LGHDT, CDR2 YNNKEL (reference sequence). With V trimmed by 1 base and J by 2 bases, 5 bases remained unmatched. CDR3 nucleotide sequence: TGTGCCAGCAGCCAAGCGGCGACAGGGGGGAACTATGGCTACACCTTC. It is translated as CASSQAATGGNYGYTF.

This chain joins TRBV29-1 and TRBJ1-1; TRBD1 might be the D (6 bases). This CDR3 comprises 14 residues. Looked up from germline, CDR1 is SQVTM and CDR2 is ANQGSEA. Deletions cut 1 base from V and 5 bases from J, with 14 bases between. The CDR3 protein is CSVEVPGGPTEAFF. In DNA, the CDR3 is TGCAGCGTTGAAGTCCCCGGGGGGCCTACTGAAGCTTTCTTT.

The chain couples TRBV21-1 to TRBJ2-7; the table calls TRBD1, which could not be checked here. TRBV21-1 is flagged as a pseudogene. CDR3 size: 15 residues. The CDR3 sequence is CASSKVERTGYEQYF. The CDR3 coding sequence is TGTGCCAGCAGCAAAGTGGAAAGGACAGGGTACGAGCAGTACTTC.